Below, one T cell receptor (beta chain) is given with its context. No antigen is known for it. These donors, healthy bone marrow donors, were studied. Whereas donors were nominally healthy upon sampling, unrecorded immune exposures were probable. The PCR contained 60 Vbeta and 13 Jbeta primers. Method: immunoSEQ multiplex PCR; TCRdb's copy keeps in-frame clones and lacks some. In the table there are 200,000 to 250,000 clones, around four fifths of which are singletons. This CDR3 is 13 amino acids long. CDR1 is LNHDA, CDR2 SQIVND, per germline (reference sequence). Trimming cost V 6 bases and J 5 bases, with 11 bases left between them. The sample is drawn from a study of cytomegalovirus exposure and HLA in healthy donors. Findings of the study overall: The study had only CMV serostatus as immune exposure information. The study carried out a later analysis of TCR beta sequences. It associated 15,000 to 20,000 of them with specific HLA alleles at a false discovery rate of 0.05.

The sequence was obtained from a woman aged 40 to 55 in good health and CMV-seronegative. V is TRBV19 and J is TRBJ1-5; D unresolved. Sequencing was done on a sample of PBMCs. The CDR3 sequence is CASSSTGDQPQHF. CDR3 sequence (DNA): TGTGCCAGTAGCAGCACCGGAGATCAGCCCCAGCATTTT.